This T cell receptor (beta chain) was captured in a study of Ad26.COV2.S vaccination and SARS-CoV-2 variants (dated by TCRdb to the early 2020s). For the wider study: Vaccine-arm donors came from COV1001, a multicentre, randomized, double-blind, placebo-controlled phase I-IIa trial of Ad26.COV2.S in healthy adults. Ad26.COV2.S was given intramuscularly at 5x10^10 or 1x10^11 viral particles, as a single shot or as two shots 56 days apart. TCRbeta repertoire sequencing served as the tool for gauging how specific and how broad the SARS-CoV-2-reactive T cell receptors were following Ad26.COV2.S vaccination. A total of around 32 samples were included in the TCR-sequenced set, comprising around 19 Ad26.COV2.S vaccine recipients, 5 placebo recipients and 8 SARS-CoV-2 convalescent individuals. Participants in the trial were split at random into five groups of five each, receiving low-dose or high-dose Ad26.COV2.S once or twice, or else placebo on both occasions. Blinding of investigators to trial group allocation was maintained during experiments and outcome assessment.

For this clone: Which antigen it targets is not known. Base quality data are lacking; no much larger clone is found one base away.

From cysteine to phenylalanine, the CDR3 is 14 amino acids long. The read is trimmed to its CDR3 DNA, 42 bases read in frame from base 1. V lost 6 bases and J lost 3 bases; the stretch between them is 12 bases long. The germline V gene gives CDR1 as MRHNA and CDR2 as SNTAGT. Interpreted using the paper, the treatment or condition label stands for: roughly 20 received Ad26.COV2.S at low or high dose, single or two shots; several received placebo; per-sample allocation not given. Repertoires of vaccine and placebo recipients were sequenced from samples collected on day 63 after the first injection. Cohort 1b enrolled about two dozen adults aged 18-55 years at a single site in Boston, USA, between 29 July and 7 August 2020. As a vaccine, Ad26.COV2.S was a replication-incompetent adenovirus type 26 vector that expressed a prefusion-stabilized SARS-CoV-2 spike protein derived from the original Wuhan strain.

The immunoSEQ Assay was used to sequence TCRbeta CDR3 regions. After extraction, genomic DNA underwent amplification by bias-controlled multiplex PCR, followed by high-throughput sequencing. Under the source paper's analysis protocol: Collapsing and filtering of sequences were performed to quantify the absolute abundance of each unique TCRbeta CDR3 region. T cell fraction was estimated by normalization of TCRbeta template counts to usable DNA, with usable DNA being measured through amplification of reference genes present in all nucleated cells. Repertoire TCRs were annotated as SARS-CoV-2-specific by exact matching of V gene, CDR3 amino acid sequence and J gene to a known reactive TCR set. The reference SARS-CoV-2 TCR set was obtained from MIRA and was filtered for enrichment in COVID-19-positive ImmuneCODE repertoires, whereby public or cross-reactive TCRs were removed. Based on the MIRA antigens, annotated TCRs were further analysed at the level of specific ORF or position within ORF. Breadth was defined as the number of annotated unique rearrangements divided by the total number of unique productive rearrangements, and depth was defined as the summed frequency of the annotated unique rearrangements. Two-sided Wilcoxon rank-sum tests were used to compare TCR breadth between groups. TCRdb took this table from immuneACCESS and kept in-frame rearrangements with V and J called. Such tables lack part of the clones; where checked against another copy, unresolved V genes explain under half of the gap, and the rest is unexplained. V and J calls and clone size are given by that table; D and trimming were obtained from the DNA. For this sample there are some 500,000 clones; roughly 87% appear just once. The ten largest clones represent approximately 2.5% of the sample.

Broader findings and caveats from the paper: After vaccination, substantial breadth of spike-specific CD8+ and CD4+ T cell responses was reported. The study was not powered to compare responses between vaccine doses or regimens. Non-spike TCR breadth was comparable between vaccine and placebo recipients, consistent with the vaccine containing only spike. It was noted by the authors that total T cell responses may have been underestimated by the TCR breadth and depth analyses. Compared with placebo recipients, Ad26.COV2.S recipients showed higher spike-specific TCR breadth (P = 0.0014).

The sequence was obtained from a person between 18 and 65 years old who received the Ad26.COV2.S COVID-19 vaccine or a placebo. The chain is assembled from TRBV6-4 and TRBJ2-1; the D region may be TRBD1 or TRBD2, each matching 5 bases equally. The sequencing here drew on peripheral blood, taken in a trial of Ad26.COV2.S vaccine versus placebo. CDR3 loop: CASSPGTDYNEQFF. The DNA reads as follows: TGTGCCAGCAGCCCCGGGACCGACTACAATGAGCAGTTCTTC.